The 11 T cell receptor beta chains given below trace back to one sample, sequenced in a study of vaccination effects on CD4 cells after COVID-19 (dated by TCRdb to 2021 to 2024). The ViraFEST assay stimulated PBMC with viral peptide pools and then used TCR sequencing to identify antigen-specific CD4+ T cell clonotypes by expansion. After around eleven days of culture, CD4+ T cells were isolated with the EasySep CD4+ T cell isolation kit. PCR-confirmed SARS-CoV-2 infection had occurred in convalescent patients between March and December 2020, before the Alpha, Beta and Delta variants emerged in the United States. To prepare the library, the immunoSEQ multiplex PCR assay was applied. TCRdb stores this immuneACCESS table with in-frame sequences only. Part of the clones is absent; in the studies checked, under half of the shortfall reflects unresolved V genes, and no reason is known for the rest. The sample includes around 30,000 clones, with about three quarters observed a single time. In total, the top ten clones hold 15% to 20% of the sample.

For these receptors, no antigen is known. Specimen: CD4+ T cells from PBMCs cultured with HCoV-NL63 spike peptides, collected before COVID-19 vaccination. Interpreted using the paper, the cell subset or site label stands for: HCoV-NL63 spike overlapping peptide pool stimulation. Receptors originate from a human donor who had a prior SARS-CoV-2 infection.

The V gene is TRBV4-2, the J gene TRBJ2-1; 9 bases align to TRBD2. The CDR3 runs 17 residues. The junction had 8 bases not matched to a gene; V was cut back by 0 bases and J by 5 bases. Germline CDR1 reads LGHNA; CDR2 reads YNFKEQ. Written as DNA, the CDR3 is TGTGCCAGCAGCCAAGAAGTGACTAGCGGTCGACACAATGAGCAGTTCTTC. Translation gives CASSQEVTSGRHNEQFF.

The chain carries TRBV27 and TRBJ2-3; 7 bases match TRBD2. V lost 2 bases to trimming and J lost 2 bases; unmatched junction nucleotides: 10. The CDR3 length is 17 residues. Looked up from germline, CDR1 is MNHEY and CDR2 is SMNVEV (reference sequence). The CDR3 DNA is TGTGCCAGCAGTTTAAAAGGTCGGGGGGACCTCACAGATACGCAGTATTTT. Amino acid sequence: CASSLKGRGDLTDTQYF.

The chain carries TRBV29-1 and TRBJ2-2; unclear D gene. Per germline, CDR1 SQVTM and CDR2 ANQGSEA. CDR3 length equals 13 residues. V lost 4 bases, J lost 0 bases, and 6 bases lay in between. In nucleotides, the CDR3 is TGCAGCGTTGGTCTGGCGAACACCGGGGAGCTGTTTTTT. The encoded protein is CSVGLANTGELFF.

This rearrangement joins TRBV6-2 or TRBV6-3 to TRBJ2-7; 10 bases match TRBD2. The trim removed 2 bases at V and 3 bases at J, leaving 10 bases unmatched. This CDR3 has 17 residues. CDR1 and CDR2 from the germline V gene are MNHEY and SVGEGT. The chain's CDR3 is CASSYAPGLAENYEQYF. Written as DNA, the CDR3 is TGTGCCAGCAGTTACGCCCCTGGACTAGCGGAAAACTACGAGCAGTACTTC.

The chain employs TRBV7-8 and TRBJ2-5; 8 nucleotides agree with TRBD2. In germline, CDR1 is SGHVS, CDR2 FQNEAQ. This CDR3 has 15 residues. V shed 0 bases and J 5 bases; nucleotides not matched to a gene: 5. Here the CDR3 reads CASSLAGLGGETQYF. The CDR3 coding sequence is TGTGCCAGCAGCTTAGCGGGACTAGGGGGTGAGACCCAGTACTTC. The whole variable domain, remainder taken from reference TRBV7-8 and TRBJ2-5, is GAGVSQSPRYKVAKRGQDVALRCDPISGHVSLFWYQQALGQGPEFLTYFQNEAQLDKSGLPSDRFFAERPEGSVSTLKIQRTQQEDSAVYLCASSLAGLGGETQYFGPGTRLLVL.

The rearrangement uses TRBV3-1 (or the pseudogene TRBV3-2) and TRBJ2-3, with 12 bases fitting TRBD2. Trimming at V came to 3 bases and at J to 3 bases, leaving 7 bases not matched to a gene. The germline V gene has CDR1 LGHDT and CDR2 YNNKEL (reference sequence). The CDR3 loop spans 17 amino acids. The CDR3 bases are TGTGCCAGCAGCCAGCAGACTAGCGGGGGTGGGACAGATACGCAGTATTTT. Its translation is CASSQQTSGGGTDTQYF.

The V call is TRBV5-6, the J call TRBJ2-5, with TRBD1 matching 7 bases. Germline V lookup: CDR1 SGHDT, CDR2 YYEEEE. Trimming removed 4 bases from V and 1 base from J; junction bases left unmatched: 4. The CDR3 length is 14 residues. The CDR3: CASSPGQTQETQYF. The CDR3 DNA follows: TGTGCCAGCAGCCCGGGACAGACCCAAGAGACCCAGTACTTC.

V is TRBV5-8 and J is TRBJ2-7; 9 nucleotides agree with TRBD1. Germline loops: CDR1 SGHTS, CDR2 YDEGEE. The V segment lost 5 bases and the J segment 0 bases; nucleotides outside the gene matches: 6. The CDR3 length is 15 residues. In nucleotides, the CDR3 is TGTGCCAGCAGTCGAGGGACAGGGAGCTCCTACGAGCAGTACTTC. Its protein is CASSRGTGSSYEQYF.

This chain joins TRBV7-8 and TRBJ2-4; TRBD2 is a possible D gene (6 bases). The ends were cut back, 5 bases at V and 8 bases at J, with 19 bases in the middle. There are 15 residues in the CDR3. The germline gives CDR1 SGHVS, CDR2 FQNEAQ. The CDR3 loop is CASSPRWEVLDIQYF. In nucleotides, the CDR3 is TGTGCCAGCAGCCCCCGATGGGAGGTCTTGGACATTCAGTACTTC.

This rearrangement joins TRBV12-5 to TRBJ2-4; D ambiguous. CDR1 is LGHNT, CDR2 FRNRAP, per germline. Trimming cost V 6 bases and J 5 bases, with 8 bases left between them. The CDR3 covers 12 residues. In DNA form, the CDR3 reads TGTGCTAGTGGCCGGACGGAAAACATTCAGTACTTC. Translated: CASGRTENIQYF.

CDR3 DNA sequence: TGTGCCAGCAGTCCGGGACAGACCCTTTATGGCTACACCTTC. This sequence encodes CASSPGQTLYGYTF. V usage is TRBV6-5 and J usage is TRBJ1-2, with 7 bases lining up with TRBD1. The CDR3 has 14 residues. Germline assignment: CDR1 MNHEY and CDR2 SVGAGI. Trimming removed 5 bases from V and 5 bases from J; junction bases left unmatched: 8.